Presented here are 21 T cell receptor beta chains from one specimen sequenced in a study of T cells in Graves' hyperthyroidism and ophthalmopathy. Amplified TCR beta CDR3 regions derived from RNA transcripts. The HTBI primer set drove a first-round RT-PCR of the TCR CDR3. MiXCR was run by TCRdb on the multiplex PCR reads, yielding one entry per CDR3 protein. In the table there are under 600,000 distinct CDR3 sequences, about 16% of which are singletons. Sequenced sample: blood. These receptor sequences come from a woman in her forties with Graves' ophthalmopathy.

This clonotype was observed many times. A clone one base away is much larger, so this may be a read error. The CDR3 spells CASRMTSGPSYEQCF. CDR3 DNA sequence: TGTGCCAGCAGAATGACTAGCGGGCCTTCCTACGAGCAGTGCTTC. The chain couples TRBV27 to TRBJ2-7; 10 bases agree with TRBD2. CDR3 length: 15 residues. The germline CDR1 and CDR2 sequences are MNHEY and SMNVEV (reference sequence).

This CDR3 reads CASQVGDISTDTQYF. The CDR3 nucleotides are TGCGCCAGCCAGGTTGGGGATATTAGCACAGATACGCAGTATTTT. The rearrangement joins TRBV5-1 to TRBJ2-3, with D unclear. Per germline, CDR1 SGHRS and CDR2 YFSETQ. The V end was cut by 7 bases, the J end by 0 bases, with 15 bases between. CDR3 length: 15 residues.

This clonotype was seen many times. The CDR3 sequence: CAWSPIGAGRNTEAFF. The CDR3 coding sequence is TGTGCCTGGAGCCCAATAGGGGCAGGGAGGAACACTGAAGCTTTCTTT. The chain employs TRBV30 and TRBJ1-1; TRBD1 is a possible D gene (5 bases). The CDR3 length is 16 residues. Per germline, CDR1 GTSNPN and CDR2 SVGIG (reference sequence). Trimming removed 3 bases at V and 1 base at J, with 18 bases between. The whole variable domain, remainder taken from reference TRBV30 and TRBJ1-1, is SQTIHQWPATLVQPVGSPLSLECTVEGTSNPNLYWYRQAAGRGLQLLFYSVGIGQISSEVPQNLSASRPQDRQFILSSKKLLLSDSGFYLCAWSPIGAGRNTEAFFGQGTRLTVV.

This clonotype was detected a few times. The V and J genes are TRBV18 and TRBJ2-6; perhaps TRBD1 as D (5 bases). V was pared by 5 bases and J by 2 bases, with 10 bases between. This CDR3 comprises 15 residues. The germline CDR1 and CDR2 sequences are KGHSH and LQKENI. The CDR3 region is CASSSQGTGANVLTF. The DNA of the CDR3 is TGTGCCAGCTCATCGCAGGGCACTGGGGCCAACGTCCTGACTTTC.

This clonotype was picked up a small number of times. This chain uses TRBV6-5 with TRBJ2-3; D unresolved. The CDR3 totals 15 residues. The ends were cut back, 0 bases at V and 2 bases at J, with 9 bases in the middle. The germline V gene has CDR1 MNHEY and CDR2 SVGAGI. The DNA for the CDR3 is TGTGCCAGCAGTTACTCCCGGCCCACCACAGATACGCAGTATTTT. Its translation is CASSYSRPTTDTQYF.

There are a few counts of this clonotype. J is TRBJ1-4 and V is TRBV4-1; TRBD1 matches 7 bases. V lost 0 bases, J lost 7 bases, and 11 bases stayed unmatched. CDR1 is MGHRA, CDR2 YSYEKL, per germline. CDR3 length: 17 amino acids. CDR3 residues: CASSQDGRTGESEKLFF. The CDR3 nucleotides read TGCGCCAGCAGCCAAGATGGGCGGACAGGAGAATCTGAAAAACTGTTTTTT.

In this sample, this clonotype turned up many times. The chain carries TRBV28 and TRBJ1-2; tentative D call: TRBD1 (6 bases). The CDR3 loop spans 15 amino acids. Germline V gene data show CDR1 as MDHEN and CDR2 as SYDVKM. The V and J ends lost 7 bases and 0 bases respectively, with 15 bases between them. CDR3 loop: CASTKGGEPNYGYTF. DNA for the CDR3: TGTGCCAGCACCAAGGGGGGGGAACCTAACTATGGCTACACCTTC.

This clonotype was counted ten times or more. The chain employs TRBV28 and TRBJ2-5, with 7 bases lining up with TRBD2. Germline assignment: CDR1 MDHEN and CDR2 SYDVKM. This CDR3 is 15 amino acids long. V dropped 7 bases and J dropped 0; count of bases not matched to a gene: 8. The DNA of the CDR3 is TGTGCCAGCACCCCCGGGGGGTCGTACCAAGAGACCCAGTACTTC. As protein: CASTPGGSYQETQYF.

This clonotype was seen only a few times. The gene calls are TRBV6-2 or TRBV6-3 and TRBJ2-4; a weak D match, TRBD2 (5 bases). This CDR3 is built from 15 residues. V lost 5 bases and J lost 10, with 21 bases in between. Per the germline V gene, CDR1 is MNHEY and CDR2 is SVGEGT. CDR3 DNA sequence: TGTGCCAGCAGTAACCCCGAGGGCCCTCTCAGGATTCAGTACTTC. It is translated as CASSNPEGPLRIQYF.

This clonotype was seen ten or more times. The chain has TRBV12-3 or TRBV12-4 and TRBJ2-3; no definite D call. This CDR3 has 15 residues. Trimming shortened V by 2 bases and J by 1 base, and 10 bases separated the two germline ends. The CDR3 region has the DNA TGTGCCAGCAGTTTACTGGCGGAAGGCACAGATACGCAGTATTTT. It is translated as CASSLLAEGTDTQYF.

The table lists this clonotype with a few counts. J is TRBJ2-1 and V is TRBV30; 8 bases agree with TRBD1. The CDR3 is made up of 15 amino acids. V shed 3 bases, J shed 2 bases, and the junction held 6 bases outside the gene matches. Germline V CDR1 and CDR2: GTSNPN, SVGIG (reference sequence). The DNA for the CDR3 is TGTGCCTGGAGAGCCCCAGGGGGCCCCTACAATGAGCAGTTCTTC. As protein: CAWRAPGGPYNEQFF.

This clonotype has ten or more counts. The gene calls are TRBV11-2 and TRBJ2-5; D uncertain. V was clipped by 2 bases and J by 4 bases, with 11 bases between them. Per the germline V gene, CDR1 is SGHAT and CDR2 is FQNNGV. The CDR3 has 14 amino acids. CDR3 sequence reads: CASSLLSAGETQYF. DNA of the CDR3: TGTGCCAGCAGCTTATTATCGGCAGGAGAGACCCAGTACTTC.

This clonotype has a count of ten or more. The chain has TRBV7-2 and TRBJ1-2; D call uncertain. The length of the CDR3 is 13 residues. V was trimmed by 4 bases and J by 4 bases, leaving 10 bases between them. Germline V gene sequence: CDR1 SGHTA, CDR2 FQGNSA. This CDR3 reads CASSSGGGYGYTF. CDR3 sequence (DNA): TGTGCCAGCAGCTCAGGTGGAGGCTATGGCTACACCTTC.

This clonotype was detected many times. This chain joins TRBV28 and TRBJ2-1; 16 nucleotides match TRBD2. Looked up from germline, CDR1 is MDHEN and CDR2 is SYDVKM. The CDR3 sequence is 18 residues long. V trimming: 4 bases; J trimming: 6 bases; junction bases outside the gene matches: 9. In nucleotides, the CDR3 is TGTGCCAGCAGTTGGGGGACTAGCGGGAGGGTGGTCGGCAATGAGCAGTTCTTC. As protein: CASSWGTSGRVVGNEQFF. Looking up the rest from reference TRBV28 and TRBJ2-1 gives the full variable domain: DVKVTQSSRYLVKRTGEKVFLECVQDMDHENMFWYRQDPGLGLRLIYFSYDVKMKEKGDIPEGYSVSREKKERFSLILESASTNQTSMYLCASSWGTSGRVVGNEQFFGPGTRLTVL.

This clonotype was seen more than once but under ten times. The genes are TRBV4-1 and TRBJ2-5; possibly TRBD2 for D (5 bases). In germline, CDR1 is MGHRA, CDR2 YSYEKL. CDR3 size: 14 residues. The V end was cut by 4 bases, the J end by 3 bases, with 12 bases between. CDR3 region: CASSPAGLEETQYF. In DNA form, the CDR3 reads TGCGCCAGCAGCCCCGCCGGACTGGAAGAGACCCAGTACTTC.

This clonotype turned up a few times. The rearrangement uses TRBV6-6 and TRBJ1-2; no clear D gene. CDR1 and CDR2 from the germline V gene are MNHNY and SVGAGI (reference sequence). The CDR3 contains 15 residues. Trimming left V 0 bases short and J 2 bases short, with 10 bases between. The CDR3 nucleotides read TGTGCCAGCAGTTACTCGGTTGGGGTCAACTATGGCTACACCTTC. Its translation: CASSYSVGVNYGYTF.

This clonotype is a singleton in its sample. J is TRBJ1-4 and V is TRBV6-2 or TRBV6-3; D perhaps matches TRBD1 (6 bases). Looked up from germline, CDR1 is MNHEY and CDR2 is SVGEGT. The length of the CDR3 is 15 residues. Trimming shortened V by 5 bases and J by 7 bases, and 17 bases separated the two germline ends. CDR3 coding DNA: TGTGCCAGCAGTAGCAGGGGCAGGGGTGGTGAAAAACTGTTTTTT. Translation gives CASSSRGRGGEKLFF.

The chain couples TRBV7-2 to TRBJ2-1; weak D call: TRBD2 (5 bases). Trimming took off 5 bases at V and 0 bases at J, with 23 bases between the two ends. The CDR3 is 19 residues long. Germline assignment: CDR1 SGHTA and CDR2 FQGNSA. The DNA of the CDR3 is TGTGCCAGCAGCCCTTATTTCCCGGGGAGACCAACCTCCTACAATGAGCAGTTCTTC. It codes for CASSPYFPGRPTSYNEQFF. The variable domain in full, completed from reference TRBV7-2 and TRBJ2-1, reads GAGVSQSPSNKVTEKGKDVELRCDPISGHTALYWYRQSLGQGLEFLIYFQGNSAPDKSGLPSDRFSAERTGGSVSTLTIQRTQQEDSAVYLCASSPYFPGRPTSYNEQFFGPGTRLTVL.

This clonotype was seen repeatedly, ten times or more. CDR3 bases: TGTGCCATCAGTGAGTCTACAGTGGGGAACACTGAAGCTTTCTTT. This encodes CAISESTVGNTEAFF. V and J are TRBV10-3 and TRBJ1-1; D call uncertain. The germline V and J ends were trimmed by 0 bases and 1 base, with 9 bases remaining between them. This CDR3 spans 15 amino acids. Germline V lookup: CDR1 ENHRY, CDR2 SYGVKD.

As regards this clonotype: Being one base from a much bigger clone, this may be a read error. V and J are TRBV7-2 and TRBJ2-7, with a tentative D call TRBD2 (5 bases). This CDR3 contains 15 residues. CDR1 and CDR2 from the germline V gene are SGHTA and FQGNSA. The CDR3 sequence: CASRLQGRRDYEQYF. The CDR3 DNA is TGTGCCAGCCGCTTACAAGGCCGACGGGACTACGAGCAGTACTTC.

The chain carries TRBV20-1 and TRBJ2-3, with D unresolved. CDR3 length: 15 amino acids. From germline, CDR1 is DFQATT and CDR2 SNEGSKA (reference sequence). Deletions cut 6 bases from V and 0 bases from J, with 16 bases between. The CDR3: CSAEGRSFSTDTQYF. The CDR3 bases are TGCAGTGCAGAAGGACGGTCCTTTAGCACAGATACGCAGTATTTT.